This T cell receptor beta chain stems from a study of T-cell memory formation after mild COVID-19. Study as a whole: Clusters of TCRs were largely donor specific.

The authors produced TCR alpha and TCR beta cDNA libraries with sample barcodes and UMIs by 5'RACE using constant-segment primers. TCRdb ran MiXCR on the 5' RACE reads and lists one entry per CDR3 protein. The table lists roughly 620,000 distinct CDR3 sequences, roughly 18% of them singletons. Note on this clonotype: What it recognizes is unknown.

Study-wide findings and caveats: Among clones contracting day 15 to 85, CD4/CD8 was balanced, whereas later expanders leaned CD4+. Pre-infection memory contained some responding clones, which suggested that cross-reactive memory had joined.

The V and J ends lost 3 bases and 4 bases respectively, with 7 bases between them. The CDR3 totals 13 residues. Per germline, CDR1 GTSNPN and CDR2 SVGIG (reference sequence). The V call is TRBV30, the J call TRBJ2-6; TRBD1 is a possible D gene (5 bases). The sequence came from an adult woman who had mild COVID-19 (a few samples of this study predate the infection). Cell type and time point are not known. The sample taken for sequencing was PBMCs or a T cell subset sorted from them (not recorded which). The DNA of the CDR3 is TGTGCCTGGAGGGACACCGGGGCCAACGTCCTGACTTTC. Translated: CAWRDTGANVLTF. Together with reference TRBV30 and TRBJ2-6, the CDR3 gives the full variable domain: SQTIHQWPATLVQPVGSPLSLECTVEGTSNPNLYWYRQAAGRGLQLLFYSVGIGQISSEVPQNLSASRPQDRQFILSSKKLLLSDSGFYLCAWRDTGANVLTFGAGSRLTVL.